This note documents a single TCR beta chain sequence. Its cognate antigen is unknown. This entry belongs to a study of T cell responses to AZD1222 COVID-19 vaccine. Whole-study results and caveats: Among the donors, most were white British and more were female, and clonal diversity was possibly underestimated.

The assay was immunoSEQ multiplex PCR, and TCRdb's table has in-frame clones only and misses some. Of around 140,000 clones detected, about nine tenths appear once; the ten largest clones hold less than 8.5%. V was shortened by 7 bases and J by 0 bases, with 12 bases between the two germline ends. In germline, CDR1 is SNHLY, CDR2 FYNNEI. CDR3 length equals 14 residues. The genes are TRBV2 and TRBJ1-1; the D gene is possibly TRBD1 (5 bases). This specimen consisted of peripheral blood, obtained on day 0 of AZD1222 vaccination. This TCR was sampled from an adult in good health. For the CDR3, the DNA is TGTGCCAGCACCACGGGACGGATGAACACTGAAGCTTTCTTT. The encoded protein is CASTTGRMNTEAFF.